Listed here are 5 T cell receptor beta chains from one sample, sequenced in a study of pediatric ulcerative colitis. One to two pinch biopsies were taken from the rectum during colonoscopy. The protocol was immunoSEQ multiplex PCR, while the TCRdb copy is restricted to in-frame clones and leaves out a portion. Among tens of thousands of clones, about 65% were seen once, and the ten largest hold roughly a sixth. Sequencing was done on a sample of gut tissue. Receptor source: a boy younger than 18 with severe ulcerative colitis.

V and J are TRBV10-2 and TRBJ1-2, with D perhaps TRBD1 (5 bases). The ends were cut back, 4 bases at V and 8 bases at J, with 17 bases in the middle. The CDR3 totals 14 residues. Germline CDR1 reads WSHSY; CDR2 reads SAAADI. The DNA for the CDR3 is TGCGCCAGCAGTGTTAGGCAGGGTTTTCAAGGCTACACCTTC. Translation: CASSVRQGFQGYTF.

The chain recombines TRBV14 with TRBJ2-1; D is unresolved. The germline CDR1 and CDR2 sequences are SGHDN and FVKESK. With 0 bases removed from V and 12 bases from J, the gap between germline ends came to 12 bases. The CDR3 runs 13 residues. For the CDR3, the DNA is TGTGCCAGCAGCCAAGATCACTTAAATCGGCAGTTCTTC. It specifies CASSQDHLNRQFF.

A word on this clone: In the same sample, other DNA sequences code for this CDR3. The chain has TRBV5-1 and TRBJ1-1; 7 bases are shared with TRBD1. V lost 4 bases to trimming and J lost 1 base; unmatched junction nucleotides: 1. The germline V gene encodes CDR1 SGHRS and CDR2 YFSETQ. The CDR3 sequence is 13 residues long. In nucleotides, the CDR3 is TGCGCCAGCAGCCGGGACAGGAACACTGAAGCTTTCTTT. It encodes CASSRDRNTEAFF.

This clone was observed a single time. V is TRBV5-5 and J is TRBJ2-5; TRBD2 aligns across 12 bases. V trimming: 4 bases; J trimming: 2 bases; junction bases outside the gene matches: 6. CDR3 length equals 16 residues. CDR1 is SGHKS and CDR2 is YYEKEE in the germline V gene (reference sequence). CDR3 nucleotides: TGTGCCAGCAGCCCGAGACTAGCGGGGGCTCAAGAGACCCAGTACTTC. It yields the protein CASSPRLAGAQETQYF.

This clone was seen more than once but under ten times. This chain uses TRBV2 with TRBJ1-1; no firm D call. V was clipped by 1 base and J by 6 bases, with 3 bases between them. The CDR3 consists of 11 residues. The V gene's germline CDR1 is SNHLY and CDR2 FYNNEI. CDR3 bases: TGTGCCAGCAGTGAAGAAGCTGAAGCTTTCTTT. It is translated as CASSEEAEAFF.